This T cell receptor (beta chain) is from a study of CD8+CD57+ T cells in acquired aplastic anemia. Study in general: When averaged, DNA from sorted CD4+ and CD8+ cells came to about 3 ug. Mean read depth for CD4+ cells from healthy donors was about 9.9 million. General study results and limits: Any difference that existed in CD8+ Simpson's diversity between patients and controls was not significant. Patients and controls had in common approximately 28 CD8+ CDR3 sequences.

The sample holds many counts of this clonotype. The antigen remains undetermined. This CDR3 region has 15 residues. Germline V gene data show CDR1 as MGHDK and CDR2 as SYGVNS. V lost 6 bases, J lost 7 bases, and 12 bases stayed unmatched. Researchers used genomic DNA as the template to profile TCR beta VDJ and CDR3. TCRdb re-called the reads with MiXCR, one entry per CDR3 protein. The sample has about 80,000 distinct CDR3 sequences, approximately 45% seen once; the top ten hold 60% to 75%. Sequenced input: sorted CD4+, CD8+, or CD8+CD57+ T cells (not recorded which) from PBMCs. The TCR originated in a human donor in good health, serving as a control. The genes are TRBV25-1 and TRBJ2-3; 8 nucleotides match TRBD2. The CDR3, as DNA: TGTGCCAGCAGCTTAGGGGCGGGGGGACGGAATACGCAGTATTTT. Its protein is CASSLGAGGRNTQYF.